A single sample gave rise to the 10 T cell receptor beta chains below, sequenced in a study of cytomegalovirus exposure and HLA in healthy donors (dated by TCRdb to 2015 to 2018). The protocol used for the library was the immunoSEQ multiplex PCR assay. A mixture of 60 forward primers for TCR Vbeta segments and 13 reverse primers for TCR Jbeta segments was used in the multiplex PCR. TCRdb took this table from immuneACCESS and kept in-frame rearrangements with V and J called. Such tables lack part of the clones; where checked against another copy, unresolved V genes explain under half of the gap, and the rest is unexplained. For this sample the table gives 85,000 to 120,000 clones, of which 55% to 80% were detected only once. Under 5.5% of the sample is in the top ten clones. Input material: PBMCs. The receptor source for this set is a human donor in good health.

The V gene is TRBV9, the J gene TRBJ2-3; tentative D call: TRBD2 (5 bases). Germline values: CDR1 SGDLS, CDR2 YYNGEE. Trimming cost V 0 bases and J 8 bases, with 10 bases left between them. The CDR3 extends over 13 amino acids. Written as DNA, the CDR3 is TGTGCCAGCAGCGTAGAAGTTGGGAGTACGCAGTATTTT. Translated, it gives CASSVEVGSTQYF.

This chain joins TRBV5-1 and TRBJ2-5, with 12 bases fitting TRBD2. The trim removed 3 bases at V and 7 bases at J, leaving 7 bases unmatched. Germline CDR1 SGHRS, CDR2 YFSETQ. This CDR3 region has 15 residues. DNA for the CDR3: TGCGCCAGCAGCTCGACTAGCGGGGGTGTAGGGACCCAGTACTTC. Translation: CASSSTSGGVGTQYF.

The rearrangement links TRBV11-3 to TRBJ2-1; perhaps TRBD2 as D (6 bases). Germline V gene lookup returns CDR1 SGHNT and CDR2 YENEEA. This CDR3 spans 13 amino acids. Trimming left V 5 bases short and J 7 bases short, with 12 bases between. CDR3 bases: TGTGCCAGCAGCCAGGGCGGGGCGAATGAGCAGTTCTTC. It specifies CASSQGGANEQFF. The full variable domain, its missing parts supplied by reference TRBV11-3 and TRBJ2-1, is EAGVVQSPRYKIIEKKQPVAFWCNPISGHNTLYWYLQNLGQGPELLIRYENEEAVDDSQLPKDRFSAERLKGVDSTLKIQPAELGDSAVYLCASSQGGANEQFFGPGTRLTVL.

The chain combines TRBV5-4 with TRBJ2-1; the match to TRBD1 covers 8 bases. Germline loops: CDR1 SGHNT, CDR2 YYREEE (reference sequence). This CDR3 is 16 amino acids long. Trimming took 0 bases from V and 3 from J; bases not matched to a gene: 5. The CDR3 is CASSLALGTGYNEQFF. The CDR3 DNA follows: TGTGCCAGCAGCTTGGCCCTTGGGACAGGCTACAATGAGCAGTTCTTC.

The chain carries TRBV7-2 and TRBJ1-1; D is perhaps TRBD1 (6 bases). Germline V gives CDR1 SGHTA, CDR2 FQGNSA. Trimming took off 2 bases at V and 5 bases at J, with 15 bases between the two ends. The CDR3 contains 15 residues. The CDR3 loop reads CASSLMRGAGTEAFF. CDR3 DNA: TGTGCCAGCAGCTTAATGCGGGGGGCCGGTACTGAAGCTTTCTTT.

Only a few counts were recorded for this clone. V and J are TRBV7-9 and TRBJ2-1, with 9 bases aligning to TRBD1. CDR1 SEHNR and CDR2 FQNEAQ come from the germline V gene (reference sequence). The CDR3 is 15 residues long. J was trimmed by 5 bases and V by 5 bases; bases with no gene match: 7. The CDR3 DNA reads as TGTGCCAGCAGCGGACAGGGGAACATAGACAATGAGCAGTTCTTC. As protein: CASSGQGNIDNEQFF. Complete variable domain (other parts from reference TRBV7-9 and TRBJ2-1): DTGVSQNPRHKITKRGQNVTFRCDPISEHNRLYWYRQTLGQGPEFLTYFQNEAQLEKSRLLSDRFSAERPKGSFSTLEIQRTEQGDSAMYLCASSGQGNIDNEQFFGPGTRLTVL.

This clone has only a few counts. The chain has TRBV25-1 and TRBJ2-7; a weak D match, TRBD2 (5 bases). The ends were cut back, 2 bases at V and 7 bases at J, with 9 bases in the middle. Germline lookup yields CDR1 MGHDK and CDR2 SYGVNS. The length of the CDR3 is 12 residues. The CDR3 protein is CASSEGVAEQYF. CDR3 in DNA: TGTGCCAGCAGTGAAGGAGTAGCGGAGCAGTACTTC.

The rearrangement joins TRBV28 to TRBJ2-7; TRBD1 matches at 8 bases. This CDR3 is built from 15 residues. Germline V gene sequence: CDR1 MDHEN, CDR2 SYDVKM. With V trimmed by 3 bases and J by 6 bases, 10 bases remained unmatched. DNA of the CDR3: TGTGCCAGCAGTTTTTCCGGGACAGGAGGGGGCGAGCAGTACTTC. It translates to CASSFSGTGGGEQYF.

The rearrangement joins TRBV2 to TRBJ1-1; D is unclear. Germline V gene sequence: CDR1 SNHLY, CDR2 FYNNEI. V lost 4 bases, J lost 3 bases, and 18 bases lay in between. There are 16 residues in the CDR3. The CDR3 region is CASSAAGGSRDTEAFF. The CDR3 bases are TGTGCCAGCAGTGCAGCAGGCGGGAGTAGAGACACTGAAGCTTTCTTT.

This chain connects TRBV5-1 to TRBJ2-7, with D unresolved. Germline CDR1 SGHRS, CDR2 YFSETQ. The CDR3 length is 13 residues. Deletions cut 4 bases from V and 2 bases from J, with 10 bases between. In DNA form, the CDR3 reads TGCGCCAGCAGCCCCGCCGGAGCCTACGAGCAGTACTTC. It yields the protein CASSPAGAYEQYF.